This T cell receptor beta chain was observed in a study of blood T cell repertoires in COVID-19. Some clones are missing from TCRdb's copy, which holds only in-frame ones; the method was immunoSEQ multiplex PCR. Among about 280,000 clones, nearly 90% were seen once, and the ten largest hold about 1.5%. The CDR3 is 15 amino acids. Trimming left V 2 bases short and J 0 bases short, with 8 bases between. Germline CDR1 reads KGHSH; CDR2 reads LQKENI. Participants came from roughly 24 US areas, aged about 18 to 89 years. Participants were placed into cohorts based on the clinical history they reported. The sequenced material came from PBMCs or T cells enriched from blood (not recorded which). This clonotype was sampled from a woman between 18 and 30 years old with acute COVID-19. The V call is TRBV18, the J call TRBJ1-3; no definite D call. For the CDR3, the DNA is TGTGCCAGCTCACCATTGGAGGACTCTGGAAACACCATATATTTT. Amino acid sequence: CASSPLEDSGNTIYF.